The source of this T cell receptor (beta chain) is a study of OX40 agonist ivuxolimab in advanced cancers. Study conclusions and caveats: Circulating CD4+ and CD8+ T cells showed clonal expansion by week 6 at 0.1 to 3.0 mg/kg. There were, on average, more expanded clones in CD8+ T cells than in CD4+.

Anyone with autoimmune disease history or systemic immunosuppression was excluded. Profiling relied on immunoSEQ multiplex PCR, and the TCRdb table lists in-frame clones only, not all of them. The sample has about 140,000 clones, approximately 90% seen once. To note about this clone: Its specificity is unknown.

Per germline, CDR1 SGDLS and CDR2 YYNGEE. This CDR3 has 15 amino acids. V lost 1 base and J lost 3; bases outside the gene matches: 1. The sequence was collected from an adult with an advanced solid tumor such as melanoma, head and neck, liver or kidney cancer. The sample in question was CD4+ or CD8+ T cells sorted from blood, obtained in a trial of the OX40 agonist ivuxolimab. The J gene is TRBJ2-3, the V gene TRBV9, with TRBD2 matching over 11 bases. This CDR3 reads CASSVWTSGTDTQYF. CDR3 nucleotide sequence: TGTGCCAGCAGCGTATGGACTAGCGGGACAGATACGCAGTATTTT. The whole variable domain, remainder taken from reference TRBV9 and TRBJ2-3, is DSGVTQTPKHLITATGQRVTLRCSPRSGDLSVYWYQQSLDQGLQFLIQYYNGEERAKGNILERFSAQQFPDLHSELNLSSLELGDSALYFCASSVWTSGTDTQYFGPGTRLTVL.